Following are 28 T cell receptor beta chains from one sample sequenced in a study of blood T cell repertoires in COVID-19. Sequenced by immunoSEQ multiplex PCR; TCRdb stores in-frame clones only, minus some. This sample yields about 24,000 clones, of which around 88% are seen a single time; roughly 24% belongs to the top ten. Input material: peripheral blood. Source of these receptors: a human donor with active COVID-19. The donor label of this sample is uncertain.

The chain employs TRBV25-1 and TRBJ2-1; the D gene is possibly TRBD1 (6 bases). Trimming stripped 1 base from V and 6 bases from J, with 19 bases between. Germline lookup yields CDR1 MGHDK and CDR2 SYGVNS. The CDR3 loop spans 17 amino acids. CDR3 nucleotide sequence: TGTGCCAGCAGTGAATGGACGCCAGGGGAAGGAGGCAATGAGCAGTTCTTC. This gives the protein CASSEWTPGEGGNEQFF.

The CDR3 protein is CASSTGQGYEQYF. CDR3 bases: TGTGCCAGTAGTACCGGACAGGGGTACGAGCAGTACTTC. V is TRBV19 and J is TRBJ2-7; 9 nucleotides agree with TRBD1. Germline V lookup: CDR1 LNHDA, CDR2 SQIVND (reference sequence). Trimming cost V 4 bases and J 4 bases; bases outside gene matches: 2. The CDR3 covers 13 residues. The entire variable domain, with the rest obtained from reference TRBV19 and TRBJ2-7, is as follows: DGGITQSPKYLFRKEGQNVTLSCEQNLNHDAMYWYRQDPGQGLRLIYYSQIVNDFQKGDIAEGYSVSREKKESFPLTVTSAQKNPTAFYLCASSTGQGYEQYFGPGTRLTVT.

This chain uses TRBV19 with TRBJ2-2; D unresolved. The CDR3 is 15 amino acids. Germline assignment: CDR1 LNHDA and CDR2 SQIVND (reference sequence). Trimming cost V 5 bases and J 2 bases, with 12 bases left between them. The CDR3 DNA reads as TGTGCCAGTAGTGTCCACTCCCCCAACACCGGGGAGCTGTTTTTT. Protein sequence: CASSVHSPNTGELFF.

Only a few counts were recorded for this clone. In nucleotides, the CDR3 is TGCGCCAGCAGCCAAACAGTGGTAAGGGGTCCCAATCAGCCCCAGCATTTT. Protein: CASSQTVVRGPNQPQHF. The V gene is TRBV4-1, the J gene TRBJ1-5; tentative D call: TRBD1 (5 bases). V was trimmed by 2 bases and J by 3 bases, leaving 17 bases between them. This CDR3 is built from 17 residues. Germline V gene lookup returns CDR1 MGHRA and CDR2 YSYEKL.

V usage is TRBV7-2 and J usage is TRBJ2-5, with 10 bases fitting TRBD2. V lost 3 bases, J lost 4 bases, and 5 bases stayed unmatched. CDR1 and CDR2 from the germline V gene are SGHTA and FQGNSA. CDR3 length: 15 amino acids. CDR3 region: CASSFSGRAGETQYF. CDR3 in DNA: TGTGCCAGCAGCTTCAGCGGGAGGGCCGGAGAGACCCAGTACTTC.

CDR3 in amino acids: CSVEGLPGANVLTF. Here the CDR3 DNA reads TGCAGCGTTGAGGGACTTCCTGGGGCCAACGTCCTGACTTTC. V usage is TRBV29-1 and J usage is TRBJ2-6; possibly TRBD2 for D (6 bases). Germline CDR1 is SQVTM and CDR2 is ANQGSEA. Trimming removed 3 bases at V and 2 bases at J, with 8 bases between. CDR3 length: 14 residues.

This chain joins TRBV9 and TRBJ1-2; TRBD1 aligns across 7 bases. The CDR3 spans 15 residues. The V gene's germline CDR1 is SGDLS and CDR2 YYNGEE. V lost 3 bases, J lost 4 bases, and 9 bases stayed unmatched. CDR3 protein: CASSETGFGGYGYTF. The CDR3, as DNA: TGTGCCAGCAGCGAGACAGGGTTTGGGGGCTATGGCTACACCTTC.

The chain links TRBV7-3 to TRBJ2-2; TRBD2 aligns across 12 bases. Per germline, CDR1 SGHTA and CDR2 FQGTGA. V lost 6 bases and J lost 5; bases outside the gene matches: 10. This CDR3 has 17 amino acids. CDR3 sequence reads: CASSRRTSGEETGELFF. CDR3 in DNA: TGTGCCAGCAGTCGAAGGACTAGCGGGGAGGAAACCGGGGAGCTGTTTTTT.

This clone occurred a few times. This chain uses TRBV12-2 with TRBJ2-7; TRBD2 is the table's D call and was not checked against the DNA. TRBV12-2 corresponds to a pseudogene. The CDR3 runs 13 residues. The CDR3 loop is CASRSTRYGEQYF. The CDR3 DNA reads TGTGCAAGTCGCTCGACTCGGTACGGCGAGCAGTACTTC.

The V gene is TRBV7-2, the J gene TRBJ2-3; D is perhaps TRBD2 (5 bases). CDR3 length: 17 residues. Germline assignment: CDR1 SGHTA and CDR2 FQGNSA. V was cut by 1 base and J by 3 bases, with 17 bases left in between. CDR3 in DNA: TGTGCCAGCAGCTTAGGTTGGACGAGGGAAACTACAGATACGCAGTATTTT. Translating gives CASSLGWTRETTDTQYF.

The chain joins TRBV6-5 to TRBJ2-2, with D maybe TRBD2 (7 bases). This CDR3 spans 14 amino acids. Trimming cost V 9 bases and J 4 bases, with 15 bases left between them. The germline CDR1 and CDR2 sequences are MNHEY and SVGAGI. The CDR3 sequence is CARRGGLSTGELFF. CDR3 DNA: TGTGCCAGAAGGGGGGGTTTAAGCACCGGGGAGCTGTTTTTT.

The chain couples TRBV9 to TRBJ1-4; a possible D gene is TRBD1 (5 bases). V was shortened by 0 bases and J by 6 bases, with 18 bases between the two germline ends. Germline V CDR1 and CDR2: SGDLS, YYNGEE. The CDR3 has 17 residues. The CDR3 coding sequence is TGTGCCAGCAGCGTAGGTTCTTCGGGGGGTCTGGATGAAAAACTGTTTTTT. Amino acid sequence: CASSVGSSGGLDEKLFF.

The chain carries TRBV7-3 and TRBJ2-1; D might be TRBD2 (5 bases). Germline V gives CDR1 SGHTA, CDR2 FQGTGA. CDR3 length equals 14 residues. V lost 2 bases and J lost 9, with 14 bases in between. The CDR3 is CASSLGVLEPEQFF. CDR3 coding DNA: TGTGCCAGCAGCTTAGGGGTACTAGAACCTGAGCAGTTCTTC. The complete variable domain, with remaining parts taken from reference TRBV7-3 and TRBJ2-1, reads GAGVSQTPSNKVTEKGKYVELRCDPISGHTALYWYRQSLGQGPEFLIYFQGTGAADDSGLPNDRFFAVRPEGSVSTLKIQRTERGDSAVYLCASSLGVLEPEQFFGPGTRLTVL.

The genes are TRBV6-5 and TRBJ2-1; TRBD1 agrees at 7 bases. V dropped 2 bases and J dropped 14; count of bases not matched to a gene: 9. CDR1 MNHEY and CDR2 SVGAGI come from the germline V gene. This CDR3 is 13 amino acids long. CDR3 nucleotide sequence: TGTGCCAGCAGTTACCCCACCGGGACAGTTGAGTTCTTC. This encodes CASSYPTGTVEFF.

This clone appeared a single time. The J gene is TRBJ2-7, the V gene TRBV25-1, with 7 positions matching TRBD2. Germline CDR1 MGHDK, CDR2 SYGVNS. This CDR3 is 14 amino acids long. The ends lost 3 bases at V and 5 bases at J; junction bases unmatched: 7. The CDR3 coding sequence is TGTGCCAGCAGTGAGTTAGACGGGACTAACGAGCAGTACTTC. Translating gives CASSELDGTNEQYF.

The chain employs TRBV20-1 and TRBJ1-5, with TRBD1 identical over 8 bases. Germline V gives CDR1 DFQATT, CDR2 SNEGSKA (reference sequence). This CDR3 has 13 residues. Trimming took 3 bases from V and 4 from J; bases not matched to a gene: 2. In DNA form, the CDR3 reads TGCAGTGCTAGTCGGGACAGGAATCAGCCCCAGCATTTT. Translating gives CSASRDRNQPQHF.

The chain carries TRBV5-4 and TRBJ2-1, with 8 positions matching TRBD2. Germline V gene lookup returns CDR1 SGHNT and CDR2 YYREEE (reference sequence). V dropped 5 bases and J dropped 7; count of bases not matched to a gene: 14. The CDR3 has 16 residues. DNA of the CDR3: TGTGCCAGCAGAAGGGACCGGCGGGGGGATGTAAATGAGCAGTTCTTC. Translated: CASRRDRRGDVNEQFF.

J is TRBJ2-7 and V is TRBV27; TRBD1 is a possible D gene (5 bases). V lost 4 bases and J 4 bases, leaving 26 bases between the germline ends. Germline V lookup: CDR1 MNHEY, CDR2 SMNVEV (reference sequence). The CDR3 runs to 18 residues. The chain's CDR3 is CASSSDQIREILSYEQYF. CDR3 nucleotides: TGTGCCAGCAGTTCCGACCAAATCAGGGAAATCTTGTCGTACGAGCAGTACTTC.

The CDR3 here is CASGLAGQLNQPQHF. CDR3 bases: TGTGCTAGTGGTTTGGCGGGACAGCTCAATCAGCCCCAGCATTTT. The chain links TRBV12-5 to TRBJ1-5; 7 bases fit TRBD1. Losses at the gene ends were 1 base for V and 3 bases for J; bases not matched to a gene: 3. CDR3 size: 15 residues. Germline lookup yields CDR1 LGHNT and CDR2 FRNRAP.

Only one count was recorded for this clone. The V call is TRBV3-1 (or the pseudogene TRBV3-2), the J call TRBJ2-3; D is unresolved. Trimming took 1 base from V and 6 from J, leaving 5 bases between them. Germline-derived CDR1 and CDR2 are LGHDT and YNNKEL (reference sequence). This CDR3 spans 12 amino acids. The DNA for the CDR3 is TGTGCCAGCAGCCAAGGAGGCGATACGCAGTATTTT. As protein: CASSQGGDTQYF.

The chain links TRBV7-9 to TRBJ2-5; tentatively, D is TRBD2 (5 bases). The germline V gene has CDR1 SEHNR and CDR2 FQNEAQ (reference sequence). The CDR3 totals 14 residues. V was trimmed by 5 bases and J by 7 bases, leaving 17 bases between them. The DNA of the CDR3 is TGTGCCAGCAGCCCATCATTCGCCGAGGGGACCCAGTACTTC. Protein: CASSPSFAEGTQYF.

The V call is TRBV2, the J call TRBJ2-3; 8 nucleotides align to TRBD2. The V segment lost 6 bases and the J segment 2 bases; nucleotides outside the gene matches: 13. Germline CDR1 reads SNHLY; CDR2 reads FYNNEI. The CDR3 loop spans 17 amino acids. CDR3 residues: CASSHPAGGPFTDTQYF. As DNA, the CDR3 is TGTGCCAGCAGCCACCCCGCGGGAGGCCCGTTCACAGATACGCAGTATTTT.

The genes are TRBV7-8 and TRBJ2-5; 11 nucleotides line up with TRBD2. CDR1 and CDR2 from the germline V gene are SGHVS and FQNEAQ. The junction had 5 bases not matched to a gene; V was cut back by 3 bases and J by 2 bases. This CDR3 has 16 residues. The CDR3 DNA follows: TGTGCCAGCAGCTTGCTAGCGGGGGGCCCACAAGAGACCCAGTACTTC. It is translated as CASSLLAGGPQETQYF.

A few counts support this clone. The rearrangement uses TRBV5-4 and TRBJ1-2, with D tentatively TRBD1 (5 bases). V lost 0 bases to trimming and J lost 3 bases, with 9 bases between them. Germline CDR1 SGHNT, CDR2 YYREEE (reference sequence). This CDR3 comprises 14 residues. CDR3 sequence: CASSLGGTDYGYTF. CDR3 sequence (DNA): TGTGCCAGCAGCTTGGGCGGGACGGACTATGGCTACACCTTC. Together with reference TRBV5-4 and TRBJ1-2, the CDR3 gives the full variable domain: ETGVTQSPTHLIKTRGQQVTLRCSSQSGHNTVSWYQQALGQGPQFIFQYYREEENGRGNFPPRFSGLQFPNYSSELNVNALELDDSALYLCASSLGGTDYGYTFGSGTRLTVV.

V usage is TRBV5-4 and J usage is TRBJ2-3, with D maybe TRBD2 (6 bases). Per germline, CDR1 SGHNT and CDR2 YYREEE (reference sequence). The length of the CDR3 is 16 residues. The V end was cut by 4 bases, the J end by 0 bases, with 15 bases between. In DNA, the CDR3 is TGTGCCAGCAGCCCCGGGGGTAGCGGTAGCACAGATACGCAGTATTTT. This translates into CASSPGGSGSTDTQYF.

Here the CDR3 reads CASLNPAGLSADTQYF. CDR3 bases: TGTGCCAGCCTTAACCCTGCGGGATTAAGCGCAGATACGCAGTATTTT. This chain uses TRBV28 with TRBJ2-3; TRBD2 is a possible D gene (6 bases). Trimming stripped 8 bases from V and 4 bases from J, with 22 bases between. The CDR3 is 16 amino acids. In germline, CDR1 is MDHEN, CDR2 SYDVKM.

J is TRBJ1-2 and V is TRBV10-3; D call uncertain. Trimming stripped 0 bases from V and 9 bases from J, with 11 bases between. The CDR3 contains 13 residues. CDR1 and CDR2 (germline): ENHRY, SYGVKD. CDR3 nucleotide sequence: TGTGCCATCAGTGAGTCGAACGCGGGGAGCTACACCTTC. This sequence encodes CAISESNAGSYTF.

The chain joins TRBV6-4 to TRBJ2-2; D is possibly TRBD2 (6 bases). The germline V and J ends were trimmed by 6 bases and 6 bases, with 14 bases remaining between them. The V gene's germline CDR1 is MRHNA and CDR2 SNTAGT. The CDR3 length is 14 residues. The CDR3, as DNA: TGTGCCAGCAGCCTCACTAGCTTTGCCGGGGAGCTGTTTTTT. Translating it yields CASSLTSFAGELFF.